This TCR beta chain is drawn from a study of T cell responses to AZD1222 COVID-19 vaccine. The V gene lost 0 bases and the J gene lost 5 bases, with 11 bases spanning the gap. This CDR3 contains 15 residues. Germline V gene data show CDR1 as SGHRS and CDR2 as YFSETQ. TCRdb keeps only in-frame clones here, not all; method: immunoSEQ multiplex PCR. Among 150,000 or so clones listed, roughly nine tenths were seen once. Notes on this clone: Antigen unknown.

Study conclusions and caveats: Among the donors, most were white British and more were female, and clonal diversity was possibly underestimated.

The TCR comes from an adult who received the AZD1222 COVID-19 vaccine. The V call is TRBV5-1, the J call TRBJ2-2; no clear D gene. The specimen comprised peripheral blood, sampled 28 days after the second AZD1222 dose. CDR3 residues: CASSLAPVQTGELFF. CDR3 bases: TGCGCCAGCAGCTTGGCCCCCGTCCAGACCGGGGAGCTGTTTTTT. Looking up the rest from reference TRBV5-1 and TRBJ2-2 gives the full variable domain: KAGVTQTPRYLIKTRGQQVTLSCSPISGHRSVSWYQQTPGQGLQFLFEYFSETQRNKGNFPGRFSGRQFSNSRSEMNVSTLELGDSALYLCASSLAPVQTGELFFGEGSRLTVL.